The T cell receptor beta chain described here comes from a study of T cells in Graves' hyperthyroidism and ophthalmopathy. Study summary: Before treatment of any kind, peripheral blood was taken at initial diagnosis. Findings of the study overall: A model of 13 V-J features distinguished ophthalmopathy from stable hyperthyroidism. Ophthalmopathy was model-predicted a median about 6.9 months pre-onset.

Comments on this clonotype: What it binds is unknown. Mismatch with germline at one junction end may stem from a read error.

Germline assignment: CDR1 SEHNR and CDR2 FQNEAQ (reference sequence). The CDR3 covers 14 residues. There were TCR beta CDR3 regions amplified from RNA transcripts. HTBI primers were the set used in a first-round RT-PCR of the TCR CDR3. TCRdb reprocessed the multiplex PCR reads with MiXCR, giving one entry per CDR3 protein. The sample lists roughly 380,000 distinct CDR3 sequences; around 14% were seen once. The TCR sequence derives from a woman aged 55-75 years with Graves' hyperthyroidism. The V gene is TRBV7-9, the J gene TRBJ1-1; no reliable D call. The sample taken for sequencing was blood. The CDR3 bases are TGTGCCAGCAGCTTCTCGGCATCTAACACTGAAGCTTCCTTT. Its translation: CASSFSASNTEASF.